The 4 T cell receptor beta chains reported below all come from one sample, sequenced in a study of beta chain features in type 1 diabetes. Expressed TCRB transcripts got sequenced, as all isolated RNA was reverse transcribed. Profiling relied on immunoSEQ multiplex PCR, and the TCRdb table lists in-frame clones only, not all of them. The sample has about 350,000 clones, around 20% seen once. Specimen: naive CD4+ T cells from blood. The receptors derive from a woman aged 18-29 years in good health.

This clone was counted a few times. The V and J genes are TRBV27 and TRBJ1-1; D is possibly TRBD1 (5 bases). This CDR3 is 13 amino acids long. Trimming cost V 4 bases and J 10 bases, with 16 bases left between them. CDR1 and CDR2 (germline): MNHEY, SMNVEV (reference sequence). CDR3 amino acids: CASSSDTRLGAFF. In DNA, the CDR3 is TGTGCCAGCAGTTCGGACACCCGCTTGGGAGCTTTCTTT.

The V gene is TRBV9, the J gene TRBJ1-5; 8 bases map to TRBD1. CDR1 SGDLS and CDR2 YYNGEE come from the germline V gene. The ends lost 5 bases at V and 4 bases at J; junction bases unmatched: 11. The CDR3 sequence is 16 residues long. As DNA, the CDR3 is TGTGCCAGCAGTCATGGCCCAGGGGGCCGAAATCAGCCCCAGCATTTT. Residues: CASSHGPGGRNQPQHF.

This clone occurred a few times. The gene calls are TRBV5-4 and TRBJ1-1; tentative D call: TRBD1 (5 bases). The CDR3 is 14 residues long. Germline-derived CDR1 and CDR2 are SGHNT and YYREEE (reference sequence). V was shortened by 2 bases and J by 3 bases, with 11 bases between the two germline ends. The CDR3 DNA reads as TGTGCCAGCAGCTTTTTGCGGGGGGACACTGAAGCTTTCTTT. Amino acids: CASSFLRGDTEAFF. The full variable domain, rest sourced from reference TRBV5-4 and TRBJ1-1, is ETGVTQSPTHLIKTRGQQVTLRCSSQSGHNTVSWYQQALGQGPQFIFQYYREEENGRGNFPPRFSGLQFPNYSSELNVNALELDDSALYLCASSFLRGDTEAFFGQGTRLTVV.

This clone was seen only a few times. The rearrangement joins TRBV6-5 to TRBJ1-4; D unclear. V lost 6 bases and J 6 bases, leaving 11 bases between the germline ends. The V gene's germline CDR1 is MNHEY and CDR2 SVGAGI. The CDR3 spans 13 residues. The CDR3 DNA is TGTGCCAGCAGAGGCGCAGGTGATGAAAAACTGTTTTTT. It codes for CASRGAGDEKLFF.